A single sample is the source of the 4 T cell receptor beta chains below, sequenced in a study of early T cells in non-severe SARS-CoV-2 infection. TCRdb re-derived calls from the 5' RACE reads in MiXCR, one entry per CDR3 protein. The sample includes tens of thousands of distinct CDR3 sequences, roughly 9.1% of them seen just once. Sequencing was performed on whole blood, taken at baseline. Every receptor here comes from an adult who was a healthcare worker with PCR-confirmed SARS-CoV-2 infection or an uninfected control (not recorded which).

This chain joins TRBV19 and TRBJ2-7; either TRBD1 or TRBD2 may supply D (5 bases each). Germline loops: CDR1 LNHDA, CDR2 SQIVND (reference sequence). V was cut by 4 bases and J by 2 bases, with 12 bases left in between. This CDR3 has 14 amino acids. CDR3 in amino acids: CASSTWDRPYEQYF. In DNA, the CDR3 is TGTGCCAGTAGTACGTGGGACCGCCCCTACGAGCAGTACTTC.

The V call is TRBV6-5, the J call TRBJ1-1; 12 positions agree with TRBD1. CDR1 is MNHEY and CDR2 is SVGAGI in the germline V gene. After removal of 2 bases from V and 10 bases from J, the junction contained 11 bases not matched to a gene. CDR3 length equals 16 residues. CDR3 DNA: TGTGCCAGCAGTTACGGGACAGGGGGCGGTGTAGCCGGAGCTTTCTTT. Translating it yields CASSYGTGGGVAGAFF.

This clonotype has ten or more counts. The chain has TRBV11-2 and TRBJ2-7, with D unresolved. CDR3 length: 14 residues. Germline V gene lookup returns CDR1 SGHAT and CDR2 FQNNGV. The ends were cut back, 1 base at V and 1 base at J, with 8 bases in the middle. The CDR3 reads CASSLAFISYEQYF. The CDR3 bases are TGTGCCAGCAGCTTAGCATTCATTTCCTACGAGCAGTACTTC.

This clonotype was observed at least ten times. The chain uses TRBV12-3 or TRBV12-4 and TRBJ2-7; D might be TRBD1 (6 bases). This CDR3 comprises 12 residues. V lost 7 bases and J lost 4, with 11 bases in between. The CDR3 DNA is TGTGCCAGCAAGGCCGGACAGTACGAGCAGTACTTC. It specifies CASKAGQYEQYF.